Following are 18 T cell receptor beta chains from one sample sequenced in a study of Graves' ophthalmopathy and Graves' hyperthyroidism. Scientists amplified the TCR beta CDR3 regions from RNA transcripts. After a first-round RT-PCR with HTBI primers, a second-round multiplex PCR was run. TCRdb independently ran MiXCR on the multiplex PCR reads; one entry per CDR3 protein. The top ten clones hold roughly 7.4% of a sample with about 620,000 distinct CDR3 sequences, over 20% of them seen once. Sequencing used peripheral blood. These receptors were taken from a woman younger than 30 with stable Graves' hyperthyroidism. Some clones in this sample may be carry-over from other donors' samples.

This chain uses TRBV20-1 with TRBJ1-2, with 9 bases identical to TRBD1. CDR3 length: 14 residues. J gave up 4 bases and V 6 bases, and 9 bases lay outside the gene matches. Looked up from germline, CDR1 is DFQATT and CDR2 is SNEGSKA (reference sequence). DNA of the CDR3: TGCAGTGCCCCCATGCAGACAGGGGGCTATGGCTACACCTTC. Protein: CSAPMQTGGYGYTF.

The chain uses TRBV30 and TRBJ1-1, with 7 nucleotides matching TRBD1. Germline CDR1 is GTSNPN and CDR2 is SVGIG (reference sequence). This CDR3 is 12 amino acids long. The trim removed 7 bases at V and 5 bases at J, leaving 7 bases unmatched. CDR3 nucleotides: TGTGCCTTCGTTACAGGGGTTACTGAAGCTTTCTTT. Translation: CAFVTGVTEAFF. The variable domain in full, with the rest retrieved from reference TRBV30 and TRBJ1-1, is SQTIHQWPATLVQPVGSPLSLECTVEGTSNPNLYWYRQAAGRGLQLLFYSVGIGQISSEVPQNLSASRPQDRQFILSSKKLLLSDSGFYLCAFVTGVTEAFFGQGTRLTVV.

The gene calls are TRBV12-3 or TRBV12-4 and TRBJ1-5, with 8 bases fitting TRBD1. The CDR3 length is 13 residues. Trimming took 3 bases from V and 7 from J; bases not matched to a gene: 2. This CDR3 reads CASSFRGQQPQHF. In DNA form, the CDR3 reads TGTGCCAGCAGTTTCAGGGGGCAGCAGCCCCAGCATTTT.

In this sample, this clonotype turned up many times. A read error may produce the germline difference seen at one junction end. The chain couples TRBV11-2 to TRBJ2-7; 8 bases align to TRBD2. This CDR3 region has 16 residues. Germline V gene lookup returns CDR1 SGHAT and CDR2 FQNNGV. CDR3 sequence reads: CASSLLSRGDDYGQYF. CDR3 coding DNA: TGTGCCAGCAGCCTACTATCGCGGGGGGATGACTACGGGCAGTACTTC.

This clonotype was recorded many times. The genes are TRBV19 and TRBJ1-1; 7 bases match TRBD1. J gave up 1 base and V 7 bases, and 3 bases lay outside the gene matches. Germline V gene sequence: CDR1 LNHDA, CDR2 SQIVND (reference sequence). This CDR3 comprises 13 residues. This CDR3 reads CASKGGKNTEAFF. The CDR3 coding sequence is TGTGCCAGTAAAGGGGGCAAGAACACTGAAGCTTTCTTT.

This clonotype came up many times. The chain has TRBV2 and TRBJ2-3; the D is unclear. Trimming pared 3 bases from V and 2 bases from J, leaving 9 bases between. The germline CDR1 and CDR2 sequences are SNHLY and FYNNEI. CDR3 size: 14 residues. CDR3 amino acids: CASSESSSTDTQYF. The DNA of the CDR3 is TGTGCCAGCAGTGAGTCCAGCTCCACAGATACGCAGTATTTT.

This clonotype was detected ten times or more. The chain couples TRBV19 to TRBJ1-5, with D hard to call. The germline V gene has CDR1 LNHDA and CDR2 SQIVND (reference sequence). V lost 5 bases and J 0 bases, leaving 11 bases between the germline ends. The CDR3 is 15 amino acids. In DNA form, the CDR3 reads TGTGCCAGTAGTTATAAAGAGTATAGCAATCAGCCCCAGCATTTT. Residues: CASSYKEYSNQPQHF.

This clonotype was counted many times. V and J are TRBV6-1 and TRBJ2-7; 7 bases are shared with TRBD1. Germline CDR1 reads MNHNS; CDR2 reads SASEGT. With 2 bases clipped from V and 3 bases from J, the junction kept 7 bases outside the gene matches. The CDR3 spans 15 residues. The CDR3 DNA sequence: TGTGCCAGCAGTGAAACTCCGGGACAGAGCTACGAGCAGTACTTC. The encoded protein is CASSETPGQSYEQYF.

This clonotype was detected many times. The rearrangement uses TRBV6-1 and TRBJ1-2; D uncertain. The CDR3 spans 12 residues. Germline CDR1 is MNHNS and CDR2 is SASEGT. The ends were cut back, 4 bases at V and 4 bases at J, with 7 bases in the middle. The CDR3: CASSGQRYGYTF. The CDR3 region has the DNA TGTGCCAGCAGTGGCCAGCGCTATGGCTACACCTTC.

This clonotype was found many times. The gene calls are TRBV11-3 and TRBJ2-7; perhaps TRBD2 as D (6 bases). This CDR3 has 13 amino acids. CDR1 is SGHNT and CDR2 is YENEEA in the germline V gene. Trimming left V 3 bases short and J 3 bases short, with 9 bases between. The CDR3 region is CASSFGSNYEQYF. Written as DNA, the CDR3 is TGTGCCAGCAGCTTCGGGAGTAACTACGAGCAGTACTTC.

The chain recombines TRBV28 with TRBJ1-2; 10 nucleotides align to TRBD1. J was trimmed by 4 bases and V by 5 bases; bases with no gene match: 4. Per the germline V gene, CDR1 is MDHEN and CDR2 is SYDVKM. The CDR3 runs 14 residues. For the CDR3, the DNA is TGTGCCAGCAGTATGACAGGGGGCAGCTATGGCTACACCTTC. This sequence encodes CASSMTGGSYGYTF.

The chain combines TRBV6-1 with TRBJ2-5; 9 bases fit TRBD1. This CDR3 comprises 16 residues. The V gene end was trimmed by 6 bases and the J gene end by 5 bases; junction bases not matched to a gene: 13. Germline CDR1 MNHNS, CDR2 SASEGT. CDR3 in amino acids: CASRRTGQGSHETQYF. The CDR3 nucleotides read TGTGCCAGCAGAAGGACTGGACAGGGGTCTCATGAGACCCAGTACTTC.

In nucleotides, the CDR3 is TGTGCCAGCAGTTACTCTAATCGGGTTAACTATGGCTACACCTTC. Its translation is CASSYSNRVNYGYTF. The chain joins TRBV6-5 to TRBJ1-2; D call uncertain. Germline V gene lookup returns CDR1 MNHEY and CDR2 SVGAGI. The CDR3 length is 15 residues. V gave up 0 bases and J gave up 1 base, with 9 bases separating them.

This chain connects TRBV28 to TRBJ1-2; 7 bases line up with TRBD1. Trimming removed 5 bases from V and 4 bases from J; junction bases left unmatched: 7. Looked up from germline, CDR1 is MDHEN and CDR2 is SYDVKM. CDR3 length equals 14 residues. CDR3 sequence (DNA): TGTGCCAGCAGTCCGCCGGACAGGCTCTATGGCTACACCTTC. It is translated as CASSPPDRLYGYTF.

This clonotype was picked up a small number of times. The J gene is TRBJ2-5, the V gene TRBV3-1; TRBD2 is a possible D gene (6 bases). This CDR3 contains 17 residues. Germline lookup yields CDR1 LGHDT and CDR2 YNNKEL (reference sequence). Trimming stripped 0 bases from V and 2 bases from J, with 16 bases between. For the CDR3, the DNA is TGTGCCAGCAGCCAAGAAGCGGCGGGGACTTCGCAAGAGACCCAGTACTTC. As protein: CASSQEAAGTSQETQYF.

This clonotype was counted a few times. The chain carries TRBV9 and TRBJ1-3; the D is unclear. The V gene lost 0 bases and the J gene lost 1 base, with 11 bases spanning the gap. The CDR3 is made up of 16 amino acids. Per the germline V gene, CDR1 is SGDLS and CDR2 is YYNGEE. Here the CDR3 DNA reads TGTGCCAGCAGCGTAGAGGCGGGTTTTTCTGGAAACACCATATATTTT. This translates into CASSVEAGFSGNTIYF.

The CDR3: CASSEGSPVSSYEQYF. The CDR3 DNA is TGTGCCAGCAGTGAAGGGTCGCCCGTATCGTCCTACGAGCAGTACTTC. The V gene is TRBV2, the J gene TRBJ2-7; D call uncertain. CDR1 and CDR2 from the germline V gene are SNHLY and FYNNEI. CDR3 length equals 16 residues. V lost 1 base, J lost 1 base, and 14 bases lay in between. Full variable domain (rest looked up from reference TRBV2 and TRBJ2-7): EPEVTQTPSHQVTQMGQEVILRCVPISNHLYFYWYRQILGQKVEFLVSFYNNEISEKSEIFDDQFSVERPDGSNFTLKIRSTKLEDSAMYFCASSEGSPVSSYEQYFGPGTRLTVT.

Concerning this clonotype itself: An end of the junction differs from the germline gene, which may be a read error. V and J are TRBV6-5 and TRBJ2-2; 8 nucleotides agree with TRBD1. The CDR3 has 16 amino acids. The germline V gene encodes CDR1 MNHEY and CDR2 SVGAGI. CDR3 sequence (DNA): TGTGCCAGCAGTTACGGACAGGGCGAGAACACCGGGGATCTGTTTTTT. Encoded protein: CASSYGQGENTGDLFF.